Below are 18 T cell receptor beta chains sequenced from a single sample in a study of blood T cells in healthy people across ages. Alongside a J-beta primer mix, a sample-barcoded 5' primer served in a second PCR lasting roughly 6 to 11 cycles. One entry per CDR3 protein results from TCRdb running MiXCR on the 5' RACE reads. The sample holds 700,000 to 900,000 distinct CDR3 sequences; roughly 53% are singletons and the top ten take around 40%. Material for sequencing was blood. These receptors originate from a man of 80 years or more in good health.

The genes are TRBV20-1 and TRBJ2-2; TRBD2 agrees at 11 bases. The CDR3 extends over 14 amino acids. The V and J ends lost 3 bases and 5 bases, in that order; junction bases with no gene match: 2. Germline CDR1 reads DFQATT; CDR2 reads SNEGSKA (reference sequence). CDR3 residues: CSARGTSGTGELFF. DNA of the CDR3: TGCAGTGCTAGGGGGACTAGCGGTACCGGGGAGCTGTTTTTT.

Here the CDR3 reads CASSPTRLVDNEQYF. The DNA of the CDR3 is TGTGCCAGCAGCCCGACTAGGCTAGTCGACAATGAGCAGTACTTC. J is TRBJ2-5 and V is TRBV7-2; possible D gene TRBD2, 6 bases. The CDR3 is 15 residues long. The ends were cut back, 5 bases at V and 11 bases at J, with 24 bases in the middle. Germline V gene lookup returns CDR1 SGHTA and CDR2 FQGNSA.

This clonotype was counted only a few times. The chain recombines TRBV27 with TRBJ2-7; D is undetermined. This CDR3 spans 13 amino acids. V lost 5 bases and J lost 5, with 13 bases in between. Germline CDR1 reads MNHEY; CDR2 reads SMNVEV (reference sequence). The CDR3 sequence: CASSPLGSDEQYF. The CDR3, as DNA: TGTGCCAGCAGTCCGCTGGGCAGCGACGAGCAGTACTTC.

CDR3 sequence (DNA): TGTGCCACCAGTGACGCCGGGACTAGCGGGAGAGGGACCCAGTACTTC. As protein: CATSDAGTSGRGTQYF. The chain is built from TRBV24-1 and TRBJ2-7, with 14 bases that match TRBD2. The J call may be wrong; the DNA end is better matched by TRBJ2-5. CDR1 and CDR2 (germline): KGHDR, SFDVKD. This CDR3 comprises 16 residues.

This rearrangement joins TRBV5-1 to TRBJ2-1, with 10 nucleotides matching TRBD2. This CDR3 has 14 amino acids. V gave up 4 bases and J gave up 10 bases; unmatched junction bases: 8. Germline-derived CDR1 and CDR2 are SGHRS and YFSETQ. This CDR3 reads CASSDASGRGEQFF. The CDR3 coding sequence is TGCGCCAGCAGCGACGCTAGCGGGAGAGGGGAGCAGTTCTTC.

In this sample, this clonotype turned up a few times. This chain links TRBV29-1 with TRBJ1-1; tentatively, D is TRBD1 (5 bases). CDR1 and CDR2 (germline): SQVTM, ANQGSEA. V was trimmed by 4 bases and J by 2 bases, leaving 8 bases between them. The CDR3 spans 12 residues. This CDR3 is CSVAGGNTEAFF. CDR3 sequence (DNA): TGCAGCGTTGCCGGGGGTAACACTGAAGCTTTCTTT.

In its sample, this clonotype was seen a few times. The chain links TRBV14 to TRBJ2-1, with 7 bases aligning to TRBD1. Germline V gene data show CDR1 as SGHDN and CDR2 as FVKESK. The CDR3 spans 12 residues. J lost 12 bases, V lost 2 bases, and 4 bases had no gene match. In DNA, the CDR3 is TGTGCCAGCAGCCAATCGGGACAGCCGCAGTTCTTC. Protein product: CASSQSGQPQFF.

This chain joins TRBV6-6 and TRBJ1-6, with TRBD1 matching over 9 bases. The V and J ends lost 6 bases and 5 bases, in that order; junction bases with no gene match: 2. This CDR3 has 14 residues. Germline CDR1 and CDR2: MNHNY and SVGAGI (reference sequence). The CDR3 DNA sequence: TGTGCCAGCAGGTGGACAGGGGATAATTCACCCCTCCACTTT. Translation: CASRWTGDNSPLHF.

Only one count was recorded for this clonotype. The rearrangement joins TRBV29-1 to TRBJ2-3; 11 positions match TRBD2. The CDR3 length is 18 residues. In germline, CDR1 is SQVTM, CDR2 ANQGSEA. CDR3 nucleotide sequence: TGCAGTGCCCCAGAGAGGGGAGGTCTAGCGGGAGGAACCGATACGCAGTATTTT. This sequence encodes CSAPERGGLAGGTDTQYF.

This clonotype was picked up a small number of times. The V gene is TRBV29-1, the J gene TRBJ2-7; TRBD2 is a possible D gene (5 bases). V lost 1 base and J 3 bases, leaving 22 bases between the germline ends. Looked up from germline, CDR1 is SQVTM and CDR2 is ANQGSEA. The CDR3 has 17 amino acids. The DNA of the CDR3 is TGCAGCGTTGAAGTTCCTATTACCAGGTGGGGAGTCTACGAGCAGTACTTC. Amino acid sequence: CSVEVPITRWGVYEQYF.

The rearrangement uses TRBV20-1 and TRBJ2-1, with 16 nucleotides matching TRBD2. Trimming took 0 bases from V and 3 from J; bases not matched to a gene: 8. The CDR3 runs 19 residues. Germline assignment: CDR1 DFQATT and CDR2 SNEGSKA (reference sequence). The CDR3 nucleotides are TGCAGTGCTAGAGATGGGACTAGCGGGAGGGCGGGGTTCTACAATGAGCAGTTCTTC. This encodes CSARDGTSGRAGFYNEQFF.

On this clonotype: The junction and the germline gene differ at one end; a read error may be behind it. The chain joins TRBV2 to TRBJ2-7, with 7 bases fitting TRBD2. Germline loops: CDR1 SNHLY, CDR2 FYNNEI. CDR3 length equals 15 residues. CDR3 DNA: TGTGCCGGCAGTGAAGCGGGGAAGGGATCTGACGAGCAGTACTTC. Translated: CAGSEAGKGSDEQYF.

The CDR3 sequence: CASRGLAGASYEQYF. In nucleotides, the CDR3 is TGTGCCAGCAGAGGCCTAGCGGGGGCCTCCTACGAGCAGTACTTC. This chain joins TRBV6-2 or TRBV6-3 and TRBJ2-7, with 10 bases fitting TRBD2. J gave up 0 bases and V 6 bases, and 5 bases lay outside the gene matches. The CDR3 length is 15 residues. Germline CDR1 MNHEY, CDR2 SVGEGT.

Comment on this clonotype: One end of the junction varies from germline; a read error may be responsible. V usage is TRBV6-1 and J usage is TRBJ2-6; D uncertain. Germline CDR1 reads MNHNS; CDR2 reads SASEGT. The CDR3 runs 17 residues. CDR3 in amino acids: CASSDPFKSSGANVLTF. CDR3 coding DNA: TGTGCTAGCAGTGATCCCTTTAAGAGCTCTGGGGCCAACGTCCTGACTTTC.

The rearrangement uses TRBV28 and TRBJ2-5, with 9 nucleotides matching TRBD2. The germline V gene encodes CDR1 MDHEN and CDR2 SYDVKM. V was pared by 2 bases and J by 4 bases, with 5 bases of the junction left unmatched. The CDR3 spans 15 residues. CDR3 in DNA: TGTGCCAGCAGTTTAGTAGCGGGAGTCGGAGAGACCCAGTACTTC. Translation gives CASSLVAGVGETQYF.

This clonotype has just a few counts. V gene TRBV2 combines with J gene TRBJ2-1, with 11 positions matching TRBD2. Germline CDR1 SNHLY, CDR2 FYNNEI. The CDR3 is made up of 14 amino acids. Trimming removed 7 bases from V and 6 bases from J; junction bases left unmatched: 5. The CDR3 region has the DNA TGTGCCAGCATTCGACTAGCGGGACCCAATGAGCAGTTCTTC. Translating it yields CASIRLAGPNEQFF. Full variable domain (outside the CDR3, taken from reference TRBV2 and TRBJ2-1): EPEVTQTPSHQVTQMGQEVILRCVPISNHLYFYWYRQILGQKVEFLVSFYNNEISEKSEIFDDQFSVERPDGSNFTLKIRSTKLEDSAMYFCASIRLAGPNEQFFGPGTRLTVL.

This chain links TRBV6-6 with TRBJ2-7, with 9 bases that match TRBD1. V lost 2 bases to trimming and J lost 5 bases; unmatched junction nucleotides: 10. The CDR3 has 16 residues. The germline V gene encodes CDR1 MNHNY and CDR2 SVGAGI (reference sequence). CDR3 sequence (DNA): TGTGCCAGCAGTTACCAAAACCGGGACAGGGCGAACGAGCAGTACTTC. Its protein is CASSYQNRDRANEQYF.

The V gene is TRBV29-1, the J gene TRBJ2-5, with a possible D match to TRBD2 (6 bases). This CDR3 spans 12 amino acids. Trimming removed 8 bases from V and 1 base from J, with 11 bases in between. CDR1 and CDR2 (germline): SQVTM, ANQGSEA. The CDR3 here is CSSRGGQETQYF. The CDR3 DNA reads TGCAGCTCAAGGGGAGGCCAAGAGACCCAGTACTTC.